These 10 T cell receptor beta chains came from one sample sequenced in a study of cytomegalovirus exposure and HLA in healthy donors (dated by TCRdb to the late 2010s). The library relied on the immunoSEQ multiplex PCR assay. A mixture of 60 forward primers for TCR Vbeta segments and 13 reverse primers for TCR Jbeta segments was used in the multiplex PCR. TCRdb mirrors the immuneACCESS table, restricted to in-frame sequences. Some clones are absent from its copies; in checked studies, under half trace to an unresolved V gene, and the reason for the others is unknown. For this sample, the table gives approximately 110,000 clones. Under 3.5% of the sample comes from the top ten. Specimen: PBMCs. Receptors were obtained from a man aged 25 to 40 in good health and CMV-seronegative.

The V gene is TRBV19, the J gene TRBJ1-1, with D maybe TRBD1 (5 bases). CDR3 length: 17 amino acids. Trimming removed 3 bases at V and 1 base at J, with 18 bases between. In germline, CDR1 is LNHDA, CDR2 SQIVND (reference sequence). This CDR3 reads CASSMPPGVWTNTEAFF. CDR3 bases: TGTGCCAGTAGTATGCCCCCGGGGGTGTGGACGAACACTGAAGCTTTCTTT.

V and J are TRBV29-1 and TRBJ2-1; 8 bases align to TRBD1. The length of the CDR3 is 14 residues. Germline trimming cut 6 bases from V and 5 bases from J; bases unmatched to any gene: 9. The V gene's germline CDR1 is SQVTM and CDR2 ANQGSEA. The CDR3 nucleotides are TGCAGCGTAGACGGACAGGGCGAGCACAATGAGCAGTTCTTC. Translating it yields CSVDGQGEHNEQFF.

The CDR3 DNA sequence: TGTGCCAGCAGTGAGCTAGCGGGAGACTCGGGCACCGGGGAGCTGTTTTTT. Protein: CASSELAGDSGTGELFF. V and J are TRBV2 and TRBJ2-2; 10 bases are a match to TRBD2. Per the germline V gene, CDR1 is SNHLY and CDR2 is FYNNEI. Trimming took 3 bases from V and 4 from J; bases not matched to a gene: 8. The CDR3 spans 17 residues.

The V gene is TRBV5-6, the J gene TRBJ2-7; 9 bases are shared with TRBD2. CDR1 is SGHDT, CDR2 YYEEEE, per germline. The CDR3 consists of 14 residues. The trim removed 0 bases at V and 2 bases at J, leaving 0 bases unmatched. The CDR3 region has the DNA TGTGCCAGCAGCTTGGGCGGGAGGGCCTACGAGCAGTACTTC. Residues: CASSLGGRAYEQYF.

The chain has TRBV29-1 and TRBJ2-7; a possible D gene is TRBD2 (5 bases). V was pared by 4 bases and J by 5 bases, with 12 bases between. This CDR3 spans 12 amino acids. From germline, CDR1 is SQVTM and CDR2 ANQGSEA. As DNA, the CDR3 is TGCAGCGTTGGGCGGGCCCCGGACGAGCAGTACTTC. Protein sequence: CSVGRAPDEQYF.

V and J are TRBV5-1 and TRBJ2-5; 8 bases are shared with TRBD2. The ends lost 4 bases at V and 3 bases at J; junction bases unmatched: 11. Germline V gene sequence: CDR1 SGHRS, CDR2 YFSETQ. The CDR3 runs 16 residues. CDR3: CASSLRGGGTEETQYF. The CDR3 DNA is TGCGCCAGCAGCCTCCGGGGGGGCGGGACCGAAGAGACCCAGTACTTC.

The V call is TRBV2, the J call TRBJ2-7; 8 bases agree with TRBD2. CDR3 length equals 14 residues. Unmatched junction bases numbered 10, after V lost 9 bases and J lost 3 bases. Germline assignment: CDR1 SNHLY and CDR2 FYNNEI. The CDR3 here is CARRPSGSSYEQYF. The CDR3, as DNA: TGTGCCAGGCGGCCCAGCGGGAGTAGCTACGAGCAGTACTTC.

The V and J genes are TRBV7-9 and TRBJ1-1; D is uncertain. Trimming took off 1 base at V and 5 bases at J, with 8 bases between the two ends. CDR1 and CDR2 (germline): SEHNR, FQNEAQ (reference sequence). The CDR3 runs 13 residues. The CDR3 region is CASSLVSGTEAFF. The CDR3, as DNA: TGTGCCAGCAGCTTAGTTTCCGGGACTGAAGCTTTCTTT.

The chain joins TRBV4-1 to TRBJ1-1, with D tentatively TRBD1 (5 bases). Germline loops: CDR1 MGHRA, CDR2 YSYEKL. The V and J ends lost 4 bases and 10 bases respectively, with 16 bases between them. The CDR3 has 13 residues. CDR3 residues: CASSPLGVLGAFF. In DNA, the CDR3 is TGCGCCAGCAGCCCCTTAGGGGTCCTGGGAGCTTTCTTT.

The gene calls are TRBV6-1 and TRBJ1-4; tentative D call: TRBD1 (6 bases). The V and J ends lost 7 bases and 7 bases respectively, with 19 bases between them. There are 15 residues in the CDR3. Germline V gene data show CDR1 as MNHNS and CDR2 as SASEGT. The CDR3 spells CASKKMGALGEKLFF. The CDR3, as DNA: TGTGCCAGCAAGAAGATGGGGGCGCTTGGTGAAAAACTGTTTTTT.